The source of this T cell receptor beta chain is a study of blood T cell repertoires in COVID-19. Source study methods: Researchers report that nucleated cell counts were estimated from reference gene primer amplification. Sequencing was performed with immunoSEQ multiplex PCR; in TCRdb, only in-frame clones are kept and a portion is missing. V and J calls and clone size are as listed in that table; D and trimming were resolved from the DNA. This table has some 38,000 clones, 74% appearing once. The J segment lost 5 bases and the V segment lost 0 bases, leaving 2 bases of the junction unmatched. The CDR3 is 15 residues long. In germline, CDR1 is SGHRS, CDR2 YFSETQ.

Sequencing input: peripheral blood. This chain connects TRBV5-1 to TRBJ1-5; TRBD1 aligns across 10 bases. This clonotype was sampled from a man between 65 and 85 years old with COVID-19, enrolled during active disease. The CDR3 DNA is TGCGCCAGCAGCTTGGAGGGGACAGGGGATCAGCCCCAGCATTTT. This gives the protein CASSLEGTGDQPQHF.